This T cell receptor beta chain stems from a study of T cells in Graves' hyperthyroidism and ophthalmopathy. Background on the study: Peripheral blood was secured at the point of initial diagnosis, before any treatment.

This clonotype was found a few times. Looked up from germline, CDR1 is GTSNPN and CDR2 is SVGIG (reference sequence). The CDR3 extends over 16 amino acids. The J segment lost 6 bases and the V segment lost 0 bases, leaving 9 bases of the junction unmatched. Disease duration was under 3 months in the ophthalmopathy patients, who also had a Clinical Activity Score of at least 3 and a NOSPECS grade of at least 4. Patients were excluded for uncontrolled infection, other autoimmune disease, pregnancy or lactation. The CDR3 regions of TCR beta were amplified from RNA transcripts. HTBI primers were the set used in a first-round RT-PCR of the TCR CDR3. Each CDR3 protein gets one entry after TCRdb re-called the multiplex PCR reads with MiXCR. The sample records roughly 560,000 distinct CDR3 sequences, about 15% being singletons.

The clonotype originates from a woman in her 40s with Graves' ophthalmopathy. Input material: blood. The chain joins TRBV30 to TRBJ2-2; the match to TRBD2 covers 8 bases. CDR3 in amino acids: CAWSVLPGGQAGELFF. The CDR3 DNA follows: TGTGCCTGGAGTGTACTTCCGGGAGGGCAGGCCGGGGAGCTGTTTTTT.